These 10 T cell receptor beta chains came from one sample sequenced in a study of CD8+CD57+ T cells in acquired aplastic anemia. Patients selected for sequencing had displayed CD8+CD57+ cell expansion by flow cytometry. Genomic DNA, the template, was used for profiling of the TCR beta VDJ and CDR3. Using its own MiXCR run on the reads, TCRdb lists one record per CDR3 protein. The table has about 98,000 distinct CDR3 sequences, roughly two thirds seen once. The sequenced material came from sorted CD4+, CD8+, or CD8+CD57+ T cells (not recorded which) from PBMCs. The receptors were gathered from a human donor with aplastic anemia.

This chain connects TRBV19 to TRBJ1-1; D remains ambiguous. Between the trimmed V and J ends, which lost 5 bases and 6 bases, there was a span of 10 bases. Germline-derived CDR1 and CDR2 are LNHDA and SQIVND (reference sequence). The CDR3 loop spans 12 amino acids. The CDR3 DNA reads TGTGCCAGTAGTCAGCAGTCCCCTGAAGCTTTCTTT. It yields the protein CASSQQSPEAFF.

The chain combines TRBV20-1 with TRBJ1-1; tentatively, D is TRBD1 (6 bases). V was shortened by 1 base and J by 6 bases, with 18 bases between the two germline ends. This CDR3 contains 15 residues. Germline V gene lookup returns CDR1 DFQATT and CDR2 SNEGSKA (reference sequence). The CDR3 sequence is CSARVQNGGLAEAFF. CDR3 sequence (DNA): TGCAGTGCTAGAGTGCAGAACGGGGGCCTCGCTGAAGCTTTCTTT.

The genes are TRBV10-3 and TRBJ1-3; 7 nucleotides agree with TRBD1. The CDR3 has 14 residues. The germline V gene encodes CDR1 ENHRY and CDR2 SYGVKD. Unmatched junction bases numbered 4, after V lost 4 bases and J lost 4 bases. The CDR3 nucleotides read TGTGCCATCAGTGGACAGGGTGCGGGAAACACCATATATTTT. It yields the protein CAISGQGAGNTIYF.

The chain uses TRBV10-1 and TRBJ2-3; tentatively, D is TRBD2 (5 bases). The CDR3 extends over 16 amino acids. Trimming removed 0 bases from V and 2 bases from J, with 12 bases in between. CDR1 WNHNN and CDR2 SYGVQD come from the germline V gene (reference sequence). The CDR3 DNA follows: TGCGCCAGCAGTGAGTCAAAAGGAGGCTACACAGATACGCAGTATTTT. It is translated as CASSESKGGYTDTQYF.

The chain uses TRBV19 and TRBJ1-1, with 12 bases lining up with TRBD1. The CDR3 runs 16 residues. With V trimmed by 7 bases and J by 2 bases, 8 bases remained unmatched. Germline V lookup: CDR1 LNHDA, CDR2 SQIVND (reference sequence). This CDR3 is CASTRDRGRKNTEAFF. The DNA for the CDR3 is TGTGCCAGTACTAGGGACAGGGGGCGAAAAAACACTGAAGCTTTCTTT.

The chain uses TRBV6-1 and TRBJ1-2; 9 nucleotides match TRBD1. CDR3 length: 15 residues. J lost 8 bases, V lost 4 bases, and 11 bases had no gene match. Germline V gene sequence: CDR1 MNHNS, CDR2 SASEGT. The CDR3 DNA is TGTGCCAGCAGTGCCACCCCCGGGACAGGGAACGGCTACACCTTC. It codes for CASSATPGTGNGYTF.

The gene calls are TRBV11-2 and TRBJ1-2; 9 bases are a match to TRBD1. V dropped 1 base and J dropped 5; count of bases not matched to a gene: 2. The V gene's germline CDR1 is SGHAT and CDR2 FQNNGV. The CDR3 extends over 14 amino acids. The CDR3 spells CASSLVGQGYGYTF. In DNA form, the CDR3 reads TGTGCCAGCAGCTTAGTGGGACAGGGATATGGCTACACCTTC.

This sequence joins TRBV7-8 and TRBJ1-5; TRBD1 agrees at 9 bases. This CDR3 is 14 amino acids long. The V gene's germline CDR1 is SGHVS and CDR2 FQNEAQ. V lost 5 bases, J lost 6 bases, and 5 bases stayed unmatched. CDR3 region: CASSQDRGLQPQHF. The CDR3 nucleotides read TGTGCCAGCAGCCAGGACAGGGGCCTTCAGCCCCAGCATTTT.

The genes are TRBV15 and TRBJ1-1; D unresolved. The CDR3 covers 13 residues. V was clipped by 7 bases and J by 0 bases, with 9 bases between them. CDR1 is LNHNV, CDR2 YYDKDF, per germline (reference sequence). The CDR3 is CATTFSLNTEAFF. CDR3 sequence (DNA): TGTGCCACCACCTTCAGTCTGAACACTGAAGCTTTCTTT.

The chain joins TRBV13 to TRBJ2-5; no definite D call. CDR1 and CDR2 from the germline V gene are PRHDT and FYEKMQ (reference sequence). Trimming stripped 6 bases from V and 5 bases from J, with 10 bases between. CDR3 size: 12 residues. CDR3 coding DNA: TGTGCCAGCAGTCACGAGTACGAGACCCAGTACTTC. Its translation: CASSHEYETQYF.